These T cell receptor beta chains were read from a single sample in a study of vaccination and CD4 T cells after COVID-19. Their recognized antigens are unknown. TCRdb redid the calling of the PCR reads with MiXCR, one entry per CDR3 protein. This sample has about 12,000 distinct CDR3 sequences, with 20% to 25% found just once. The sequencing here drew on CD4+ T cells from blood, cultured in vitro, taken before SARS-CoV-2 vaccination. The receptors here all came from a human donor who received a COVID-19 vaccine. Each CDR3 is given with its conserved first and last residue. The order of the fields is D gene, CDR3 length, V gene, J gene, clone size, CDR3 protein, CDR3 DNA. D genes are given only for firm matches. The listing skips clone size in some rows; elsewhere it reads once, few, many or a size class.

D gene: NA
CDR3 length: 14
V gene: TRBV30
J gene: TRBJ1-5
clone size: NA
CDR3 protein: CAWSKTQGYQPQHF
CDR3 DNA: TGTGCCTGGAGTAAGACCCAGGGGTATCAGCCCCAGCATTTT

D gene: TRBD1
CDR3 length: 15
V gene: TRBV19
J gene: TRBJ2-5
clone size: NA
CDR3 protein: CTSSTGGQGRETQYF
CDR3 DNA: TGTACCAGTAGTACGGGGGGACAGGGACGAGAGACCCAGTACTTC

D gene: NA
CDR3 length: 14
V gene: TRBV6-2/TRBV6-3
J gene: TRBJ1-1
clone size: few
CDR3 protein: CASRDKEVGTEAFF
CDR3 DNA: TGTGCCAGCAGGGACAAAGAAGTTGGCACTGAAGCTTTCTTT

D gene: TRBD2
CDR3 length: 13
V gene: TRBV18
J gene: TRBJ2-7
clone size: few
CDR3 protein: CASSPASGYEQYF
CDR3 DNA: TGTGCCAGCTCACCAGCTAGCGGCTACGAGCAGTACTTC

D gene: NA
CDR3 length: 13
V gene: TRBV19
J gene: TRBJ2-7
clone size: few
CDR3 protein: CASQRGRKDEQYF
CDR3 DNA: TGTGCCAGTCAACGGGGCAGAAAGGACGAGCAGTACTTC

D gene: TRBD1
CDR3 length: 15
V gene: TRBV19
J gene: TRBJ2-3
clone size: few
CDR3 protein: CASSSTGAGTDTQYF
CDR3 DNA: TGTGCCAGTAGTTCGACAGGGGCAGGAACAGATACGCAGTATTTT

D gene: NA
CDR3 length: 15
V gene: TRBV20-1
J gene: TRBJ1-3
clone size: NA
CDR3 protein: CSARERLYSGNTIYF
CDR3 DNA: TGCAGTGCTAGAGAGCGACTATACTCTGGAAACACCATATATTTT

D gene: NA
CDR3 length: 12
V gene: TRBV7-9
J gene: TRBJ1-2
clone size: NA
CDR3 protein: CASSPTDYGYTF
CDR3 DNA: TGTGCCAGCAGCCCGACAGACTATGGCTACACCTTC

D gene: NA
CDR3 length: 13
V gene: TRBV7-9
J gene: TRBJ1-2
clone size: NA
CDR3 protein: CASSYPPGHGYTF
CDR3 DNA: TGTGCCAGCAGCTATCCACCGGGCCATGGCTACACCTTC

D gene: TRBD1
CDR3 length: 15
V gene: TRBV30
J gene: TRBJ1-1
clone size: NA
CDR3 protein: CAWTLTGGSPTEAFF
CDR3 DNA: TGTGCCTGGACACTGACAGGGGGCTCCCCCACTGAAGCTTTCTTT

D gene: NA
CDR3 length: 12
V gene: TRBV10-3
J gene: TRBJ2-7
clone size: NA
CDR3 protein: CAIGRGEDEQYF
CDR3 DNA: TGTGCCATCGGGCGAGGAGAAGACGAGCAGTACTTC

D gene: NA
CDR3 length: 15
V gene: TRBV24-1
J gene: TRBJ1-5
clone size: few
CDR3 protein: CATAGGGGLGQPQHF
CDR3 DNA: TGTGCCACCGCGGGCGGGGGGGGGCTGGGACAGCCCCAGCATTTT